This passage covers 21 T cell receptor beta chains from one sample sequenced in a study of cytomegalovirus exposure and HLA in healthy donors. With 60 Vbeta and 13 Jbeta primers, the PCR was carried out. Using immunoSEQ multiplex PCR, the repertoire was profiled, and TCRdb retains in-frame clones only, with some absent. The sample records over 80,000 clones, around 81% being singletons. The source material was PBMCs. Receptor source: a man aged 40-49 years in good health and CMV-seropositive.

This clone was counted between two and nine times. In the same sample, other DNA sequences code for this CDR3. The CDR3 DNA sequence: TGTGCCAGCAGTTCCGGGACAGGGAGGGAGACCCAGTACTTC. This encodes CASSSGTGRETQYF. The J gene is TRBJ2-5, the V gene TRBV6-5; 9 bases agree with TRBD1. V lost 4 bases to trimming and J lost 5 bases; unmatched junction nucleotides: 5. The V gene's germline CDR1 is MNHEY and CDR2 SVGAGI. The CDR3 extends over 14 amino acids.

This CDR3 is CASSLGSPLDRRSQPQHF. CDR3 nucleotides: TGTGCCAGCAGCTTAGGGTCCCCCCTGGACAGGAGGAGTCAGCCCCAGCATTTT. The J gene is TRBJ1-5, the V gene TRBV11-2; the match to TRBD1 covers 7 bases. The germline gives CDR1 SGHAT, CDR2 FQNNGV. With 1 base clipped from V and 6 bases from J, the junction kept 15 bases outside the gene matches. The CDR3 is 18 amino acids.

The chain uses TRBV7-9 and TRBJ2-3; 7 bases are a match to TRBD1. The CDR3 contains 15 residues. V was clipped by 5 bases and J by 2 bases; unmatched bases: 7. Germline assignment: CDR1 SEHNR and CDR2 FQNEAQ (reference sequence). Here the CDR3 DNA reads TGTGCCAGCAGCCTGAGACAGGGTGTCACAGATACGCAGTATTTT. Translated: CASSLRQGVTDTQYF.

J is TRBJ1-6 and V is TRBV7-8; D unclear. Trimming pared 5 bases from V and 10 bases from J, leaving 12 bases between. The CDR3 sequence is 13 residues long. Germline values: CDR1 SGHVS, CDR2 FQNEAQ. The CDR3 nucleotides read TGTGCCAGCAGCCCTACGGGTGGCTCACCCCTCCACTTT. Amino acids: CASSPTGGSPLHF.

This rearrangement joins TRBV30 to TRBJ1-1; 8 positions agree with TRBD1. The ends lost 4 bases at V and 10 bases at J; junction bases unmatched: 8. CDR3 length: 12 residues. Germline V gives CDR1 GTSNPN, CDR2 SVGIG (reference sequence). The CDR3 region has the DNA TGTGCCTGGACAGGGGGCGCGAATAGAGCTTTCTTT. It codes for CAWTGGANRAFF.

J is TRBJ1-2 and V is TRBV2, with TRBD1 as a possible D gene (5 bases). CDR3 length: 13 amino acids. The V gene's germline CDR1 is SNHLY and CDR2 FYNNEI. Trimming cost V 3 bases and J 6 bases, with 11 bases left between them. CDR3: CASSDRQGDGYTF. The CDR3 DNA sequence: TGTGCCAGCAGTGATCGGCAGGGTGATGGCTACACCTTC.

V and J are TRBV28 and TRBJ2-1, with TRBD2 identical over 13 bases. J lost 7 bases, V lost 6 bases, and 6 bases had no gene match. The CDR3 covers 15 residues. Germline CDR1 and CDR2: MDHEN and SYDVKM. CDR3 DNA sequence: TGTGCCAGCAGAACACCGGGACTAGCGGGGAATGAGCAGTTCTTC. It yields the protein CASRTPGLAGNEQFF.

V and J are TRBV4-2 and TRBJ2-1; 8 bases are shared with TRBD2. In germline, CDR1 is LGHNA, CDR2 YNFKEQ. This CDR3 is built from 16 residues. Unmatched junction bases numbered 4, after V lost 0 bases and J lost 3 bases. In DNA form, the CDR3 reads TGTGCCAGCAGCCAAGACGAGCGGGGGAGCTACAATGAGCAGTTCTTC. Translation: CASSQDERGSYNEQFF.

The V and J genes are TRBV5-5 and TRBJ1-5, with D uncertain. The length of the CDR3 is 15 residues. Trimming pared 1 base from V and 2 bases from J, leaving 10 bases between. Germline lookup yields CDR1 SGHKS and CDR2 YYEKEE (reference sequence). The CDR3: CASSLSGMGNQPQHF. CDR3 coding DNA: TGTGCCAGCAGCTTGTCCGGGATGGGCAATCAGCCCCAGCATTTT.

About this clone itself: The same CDR3 is also encoded by other DNA sequences in this sample. This chain joins TRBV11-2 and TRBJ1-1, with D perhaps matching TRBD1 (6 bases). Germline CDR1 and CDR2: SGHAT and FQNNGV. The CDR3 covers 13 residues. Trimming shortened V by 1 base and J by 6 bases, and 9 bases separated the two germline ends. The CDR3 DNA is TGTGCCAGCAGCTTAGGCAGGGGAGCTGAAGCTTTCTTT. Amino acid sequence: CASSLGRGAEAFF.

The V call is TRBV6-1, the J call TRBJ2-3; possible D gene TRBD2, 6 bases. Germline V gene sequence: CDR1 MNHNS, CDR2 SASEGT. V was shortened by 7 bases and J by 4 bases, with 15 bases between the two germline ends. CDR3 size: 14 residues. The CDR3 reads CASNVGGGADTQYF. For the CDR3, the DNA is TGTGCCAGCAATGTGGGGGGTGGGGCAGATACGCAGTATTTT.

This chain uses TRBV5-1 with TRBJ1-4; 11 bases line up with TRBD1. Germline loops: CDR1 SGHRS, CDR2 YFSETQ. With 4 bases clipped from V and 8 bases from J, the junction kept 4 bases outside the gene matches. CDR3 length equals 14 residues. The CDR3 sequence is CASSAGQGAEKLFF. The CDR3 DNA sequence: TGCGCCAGCAGCGCAGGACAGGGGGCAGAAAAACTGTTTTTT.

V gene TRBV9 combines with J gene TRBJ2-5, with TRBD2 identical over 8 bases. The CDR3 consists of 15 residues. With 4 bases clipped from V and 2 bases from J, the junction kept 7 bases outside the gene matches. Germline values: CDR1 SGDLS, CDR2 YYNGEE. The CDR3 DNA reads as TGTGCCAGCAGCCCCGGGGGCGGGGGGCAAGAGACCCAGTACTTC. This codes for CASSPGGGGQETQYF.

This chain connects TRBV5-4 to TRBJ1-1, with a weak D call TRBD1 (5 bases). V lost 2 bases and J 4 bases, leaving 9 bases between the germline ends. The germline gives CDR1 SGHNT, CDR2 YYREEE (reference sequence). The CDR3 length is 13 residues. Here the CDR3 DNA reads TGTGCCAGCAGCTTATCAGGGTTCACTGAAGCTTTCTTT. Residues: CASSLSGFTEAFF.

The sample holds one count of this clone. This chain joins TRBV30 and TRBJ2-7, with a weak D call TRBD2 (6 bases). Trimming pared 0 bases from V and 4 bases from J, leaving 16 bases between. The length of the CDR3 is 15 residues. Germline V gene sequence: CDR1 GTSNPN, CDR2 SVGIG (reference sequence). Written as DNA, the CDR3 is TGTGCCTGGAGTGTACATCAGGGAGGTGCATACGAGCAGTACTTC. Residues: CAWSVHQGGAYEQYF.

The rearrangement links TRBV5-1 to TRBJ2-2; 7 nucleotides line up with TRBD1. The CDR3 extends over 14 amino acids. Germline CDR1 and CDR2: SGHRS and YFSETQ. V lost 1 base to trimming and J lost 5 bases; unmatched junction nucleotides: 2. The CDR3 region is CASSLTGETGELFF. CDR3 coding DNA: TGCGCCAGCAGCTTGACAGGGGAGACCGGGGAGCTGTTTTTT.

This sequence joins TRBV9 and TRBJ1-2; 8 nucleotides line up with TRBD1. CDR1 SGDLS and CDR2 YYNGEE come from the germline V gene. This CDR3 comprises 15 residues. Unmatched junction bases numbered 5, after V lost 0 bases and J lost 4 bases. CDR3 loop: CASSVAGGYFYGYTF. CDR3 DNA: TGTGCCAGCAGCGTAGCAGGGGGCTACTTCTATGGCTACACCTTC.

The sample holds a few counts of this clone. This chain connects TRBV6-5 to TRBJ1-2; possible D gene TRBD1, 6 bases. V lost 0 bases to trimming and J lost 3 bases, with 11 bases between them. CDR3 length: 15 residues. Germline assignment: CDR1 MNHEY and CDR2 SVGAGI. CDR3 sequence (DNA): TGTGCCAGCAGTTACTCGAACAGGGTAGACTATGGCTACACCTTC. This gives the protein CASSYSNRVDYGYTF.

CDR3 bases: TGTGCCAGCAGTACCCAGGGACAGGGCCACTATGGCTACACCTTC. Translated, it gives CASSTQGQGHYGYTF. The gene calls are TRBV6-5 and TRBJ1-2, with 9 bases lining up with TRBD1. This CDR3 contains 15 residues. CDR1 is MNHEY and CDR2 is SVGAGI in the germline V gene. The V segment lost 5 bases and the J segment 3 bases; nucleotides outside the gene matches: 7.

The V and J genes are TRBV6-5 and TRBJ2-1, with D perhaps TRBD2 (5 bases). CDR1 MNHEY and CDR2 SVGAGI come from the germline V gene. V was pared by 6 bases and J by 7 bases, with 13 bases between. This CDR3 is built from 13 residues. CDR3 DNA sequence: TGTGCCAGCAGCCTCTCGACTAATAATGAGCAGTTCTTC. Protein: CASSLSTNNEQFF.

The chain recombines TRBV11-2 with TRBJ1-6; 8 nucleotides agree with TRBD1. The CDR3 covers 17 residues. Germline loops: CDR1 SGHAT, CDR2 FQNNGV. The junction had 10 bases not matched to a gene; V was cut back by 4 bases and J by 5 bases. DNA for the CDR3: TGTGCCAGCAGCTCATGGACAGGGAGAGTCGATAATTCACCCCTCCACTTT. Its protein product is CASSSWTGRVDNSPLHF.